The text below deals with one T cell receptor beta chain. The antigen is unknown. The CDR3 end falls 3 residues outside the read, so it is completed with the germline J gene. This sample stems from a study of T cells in women clearing cervical HPV infection. Study-wide findings and caveats: Richness plus V gene abundances separated cases from controls with AUC around 0.79.

Some clones are missing from TCRdb's copy, which holds only in-frame ones; the method was immunoSEQ multiplex PCR. In all, the sample yields 25,000 to 30,000 clones. The CDR3 length is 14 residues. Per germline, CDR1 LNHDA and CDR2 SQIVND (reference sequence). The clonotype comes from a woman aged 18-70 years with a cervical HPV16 infection that either progressed to CIN3+ or cleared (not recorded which). Source material: blood buffy coat. The rearrangement uses TRBV19 and TRBJ2-4; a possible D gene is TRBD1 (7 bases). The CDR3 is CASSTRDSNYGQYF. The sequenced CDR3 bases are TGTGCCAGTAGTACGCGGGACAGTAACTATGGT.